This T cell receptor (beta chain) came from a study of T cell changes during pregnancy in multiple sclerosis. J lost 3 bases, V lost 7 bases, and 5 bases had no gene match. The CDR3 is 15 amino acids. Per germline, CDR1 SGHTA and CDR2 FQGNSA. Profiled with immunoSEQ multiplex PCR; TCRdb holds only in-frame clones, not every one. This table has around 26,000 clones, about 89% appearing once. The V call is TRBV7-2, the J call TRBJ2-3, with 12 bases matching TRBD2. Specimen: CD8+ T cells from peripheral blood mononuclear cells, collected in the first trimester of pregnancy. This clonotype was sampled from a female donor in good health, enrolled as a control in a pregnancy study. The CDR3 sequence is CASTMTSGSTDTQYF. The DNA for the CDR3 is TGTGCCAGCACCATGACTAGCGGGAGTACAGATACGCAGTATTTT.